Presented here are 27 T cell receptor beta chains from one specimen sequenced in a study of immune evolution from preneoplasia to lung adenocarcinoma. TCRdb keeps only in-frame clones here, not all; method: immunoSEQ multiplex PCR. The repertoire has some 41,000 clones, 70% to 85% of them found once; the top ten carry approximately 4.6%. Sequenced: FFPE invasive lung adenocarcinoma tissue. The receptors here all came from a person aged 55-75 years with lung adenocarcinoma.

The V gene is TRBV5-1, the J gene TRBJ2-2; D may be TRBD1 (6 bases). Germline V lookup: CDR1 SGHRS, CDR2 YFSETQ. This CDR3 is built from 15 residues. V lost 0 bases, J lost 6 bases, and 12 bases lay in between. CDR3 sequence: CASSLGQVWPGELFF. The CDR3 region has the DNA TGCGCCAGCAGCTTGGGACAGGTCTGGCCCGGGGAGCTGTTTTTT.

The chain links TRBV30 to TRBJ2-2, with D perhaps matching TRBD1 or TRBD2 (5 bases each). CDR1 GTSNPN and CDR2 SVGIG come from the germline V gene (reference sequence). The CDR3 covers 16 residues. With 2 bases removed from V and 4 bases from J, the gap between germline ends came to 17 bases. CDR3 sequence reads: CAWSNSGSRGTGELFF. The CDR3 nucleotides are TGTGCCTGGAGTAACTCAGGGTCCCGGGGCACCGGGGAGCTGTTTTTT. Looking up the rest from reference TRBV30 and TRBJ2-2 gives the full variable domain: SQTIHQWPATLVQPVGSPLSLECTVEGTSNPNLYWYRQAAGRGLQLLFYSVGIGQISSEVPQNLSASRPQDRQFILSSKKLLLSDSGFYLCAWSNSGSRGTGELFFGEGSRLTVL.

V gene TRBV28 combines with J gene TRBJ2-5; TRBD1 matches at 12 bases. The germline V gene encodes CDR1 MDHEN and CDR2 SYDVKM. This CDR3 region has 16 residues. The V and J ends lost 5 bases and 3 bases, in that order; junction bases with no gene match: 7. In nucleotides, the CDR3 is TGTGCCAGCAGTCCTAGCGGGACAGGGGGCGAAGAGACCCAGTACTTC. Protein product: CASSPSGTGGEETQYF.

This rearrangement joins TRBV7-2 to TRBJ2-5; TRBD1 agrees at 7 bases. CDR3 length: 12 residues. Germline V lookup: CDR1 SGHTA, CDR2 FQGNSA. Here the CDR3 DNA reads TGTGCGTCGAAGACAGGGTGGGAGACCCAGTACTTC. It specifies CASKTGWETQYF.

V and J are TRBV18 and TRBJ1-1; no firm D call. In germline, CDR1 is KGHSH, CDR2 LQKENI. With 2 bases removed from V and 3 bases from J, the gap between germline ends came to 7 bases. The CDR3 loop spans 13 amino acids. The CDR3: CASSPNPDTEAFF. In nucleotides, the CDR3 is TGTGCCAGCTCACCAAACCCTGACACTGAAGCTTTCTTT.

The CDR3: CASSQEETGQENTIYF. The CDR3 nucleotides read TGCGCCAGCAGCCAAGAAGAGACAGGGCAAGAAAACACCATATATTTT. The chain combines TRBV4-1 with TRBJ1-3; TRBD1 matches at 7 bases. The CDR3 totals 16 residues. V was clipped by 0 bases and J by 6 bases; unmatched bases: 8. CDR1 is MGHRA, CDR2 YSYEKL, per germline.

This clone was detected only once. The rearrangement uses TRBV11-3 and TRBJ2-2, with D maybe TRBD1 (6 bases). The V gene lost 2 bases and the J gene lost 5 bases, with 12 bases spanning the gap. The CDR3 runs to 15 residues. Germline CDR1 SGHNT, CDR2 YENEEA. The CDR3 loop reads CASSLRQAGTGELFF. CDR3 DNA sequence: TGTGCCAGCAGCTTAAGACAGGCCGGAACCGGGGAGCTGTTTTTT. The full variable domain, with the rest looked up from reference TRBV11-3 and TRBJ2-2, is EAGVVQSPRYKIIEKKQPVAFWCNPISGHNTLYWYLQNLGQGPELLIRYENEEAVDDSQLPKDRFSAERLKGVDSTLKIQPAELGDSAVYLCASSLRQAGTGELFFGEGSRLTVL.

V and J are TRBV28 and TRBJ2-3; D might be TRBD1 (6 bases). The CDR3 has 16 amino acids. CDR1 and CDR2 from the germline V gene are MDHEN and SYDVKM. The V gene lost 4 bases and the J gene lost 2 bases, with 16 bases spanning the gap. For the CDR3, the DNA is TGTGCCAGCAGTTATCTTCAGGGGAGATTCACAGATACGCAGTATTTT. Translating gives CASSYLQGRFTDTQYF.

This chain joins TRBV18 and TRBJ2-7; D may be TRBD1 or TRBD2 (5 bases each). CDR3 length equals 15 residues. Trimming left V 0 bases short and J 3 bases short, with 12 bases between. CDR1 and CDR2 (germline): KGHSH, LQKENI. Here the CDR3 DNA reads TGTGCCAGCTCACCACCGGGGCTAGCTCTCTACGAGCAGTACTTC. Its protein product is CASSPPGLALYEQYF.

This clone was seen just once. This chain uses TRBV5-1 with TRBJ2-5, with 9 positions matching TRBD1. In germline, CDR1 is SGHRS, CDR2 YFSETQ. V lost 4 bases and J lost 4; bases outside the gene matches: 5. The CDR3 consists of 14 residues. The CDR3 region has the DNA TGCGCCAGCAGCCCCTGGGGACAGGGAGAGACCCAGTACTTC. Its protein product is CASSPWGQGETQYF.

The CDR3 sequence: CASSPPDRAGEKLFF. CDR3 bases: TGTGCCAGCAGCCCCCCGGACAGGGCAGGGGAAAAACTGTTTTTT. The chain has TRBV11-3 and TRBJ1-4, with 8 bases identical to TRBD1. CDR1 and CDR2 from the germline V gene are SGHNT and YENEEA. This CDR3 is built from 15 residues. V was clipped by 5 bases and J by 8 bases; unmatched bases: 10.

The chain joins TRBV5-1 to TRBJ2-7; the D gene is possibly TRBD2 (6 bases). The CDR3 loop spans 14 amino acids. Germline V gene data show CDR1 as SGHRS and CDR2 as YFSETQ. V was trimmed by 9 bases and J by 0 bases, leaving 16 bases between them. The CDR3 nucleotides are TGCGCCACTAGGGAGGACTCCAGCTCCTACGAGCAGTACTTC. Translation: CATREDSSSYEQYF.

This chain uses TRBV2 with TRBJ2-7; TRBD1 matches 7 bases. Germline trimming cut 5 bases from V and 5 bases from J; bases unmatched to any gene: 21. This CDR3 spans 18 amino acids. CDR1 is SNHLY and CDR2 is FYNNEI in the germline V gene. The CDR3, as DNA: TGTGCCAGCAGTCTTCAAAATTCAATACAGGGGCTCCGGAACGAGCAGTACTTC. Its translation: CASSLQNSIQGLRNEQYF.

CDR3 sequence reads: CASSKRGDTYEQYF. As DNA, the CDR3 is TGTGCCAGCAGCAAAAGGGGTGATACCTACGAGCAGTACTTC. The chain is built from TRBV21-1 and TRBJ2-7; no check of the table's D call, TRBD1, against the DNA was made. TRBV21-1 is a documented pseudogene. This CDR3 region has 14 residues.

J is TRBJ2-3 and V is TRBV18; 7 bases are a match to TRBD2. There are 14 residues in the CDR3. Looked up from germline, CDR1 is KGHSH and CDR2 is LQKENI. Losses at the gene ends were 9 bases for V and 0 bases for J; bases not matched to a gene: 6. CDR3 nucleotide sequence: TGTGCCAGTTCTCCTAGCGGAAGCACAGATACGCAGTATTTT. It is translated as CASSPSGSTDTQYF. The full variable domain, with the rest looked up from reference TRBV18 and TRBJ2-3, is NAGVMQNPRHLVRRRGQEARLRCSPMKGHSHVYWYRQLPEEGLKFMVYLQKENIIDESGMPKERFSAEFPKEGPSILRIQQVVRGDSAAYFCASSPSGSTDTQYFGPGTRLTVL.

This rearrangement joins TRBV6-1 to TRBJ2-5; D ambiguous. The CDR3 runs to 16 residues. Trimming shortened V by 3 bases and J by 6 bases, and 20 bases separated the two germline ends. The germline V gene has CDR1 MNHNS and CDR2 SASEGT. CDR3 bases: TGTGCCAGCAGTGACCCCGCCGTGATTTCTCGTCAGACCCAGTACTTC. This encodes CASSDPAVISRQTQYF.

As DNA, the CDR3 is TGTGCCAGCAGTTTACAAAACAATCAGCCCCAGCATTTT. Its translation is CASSLQNNQPQHF. J is TRBJ1-5 and V is TRBV27; D is unclear. CDR1 MNHEY and CDR2 SMNVEV come from the germline V gene (reference sequence). Between the trimmed V and J ends, which lost 2 bases and 3 bases, there was a span of 5 bases. The CDR3 is 13 residues long.

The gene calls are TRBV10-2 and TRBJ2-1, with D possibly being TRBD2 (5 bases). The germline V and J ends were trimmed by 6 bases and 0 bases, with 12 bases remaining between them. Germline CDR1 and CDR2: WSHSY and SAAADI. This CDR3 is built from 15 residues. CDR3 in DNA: TGCGCCAGCAGGGAGGACTTCGGCTCCTACAATGAGCAGTTCTTC. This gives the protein CASREDFGSYNEQFF.

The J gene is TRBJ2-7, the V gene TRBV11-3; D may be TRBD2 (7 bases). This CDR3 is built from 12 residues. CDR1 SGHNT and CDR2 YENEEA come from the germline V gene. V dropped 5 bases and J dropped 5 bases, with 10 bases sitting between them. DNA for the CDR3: TGTGCCAGCAGCCACGGGGGGCACGAGCAGTACTTC. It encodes CASSHGGHEQYF.

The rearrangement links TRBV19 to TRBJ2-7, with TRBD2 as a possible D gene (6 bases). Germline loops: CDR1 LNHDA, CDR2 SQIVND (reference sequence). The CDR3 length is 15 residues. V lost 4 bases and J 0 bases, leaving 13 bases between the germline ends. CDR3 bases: TGTGCCAGTAGTAGGGGGACTCCGAGCTCCTACGAGCAGTACTTC. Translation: CASSRGTPSSYEQYF.

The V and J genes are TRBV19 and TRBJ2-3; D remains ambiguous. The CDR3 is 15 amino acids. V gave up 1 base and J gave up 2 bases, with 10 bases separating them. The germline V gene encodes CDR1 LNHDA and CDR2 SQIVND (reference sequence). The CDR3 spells CASSIGYGPTDTQYF. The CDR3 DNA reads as TGTGCCAGTAGTATAGGATACGGACCCACAGATACGCAGTATTTT.

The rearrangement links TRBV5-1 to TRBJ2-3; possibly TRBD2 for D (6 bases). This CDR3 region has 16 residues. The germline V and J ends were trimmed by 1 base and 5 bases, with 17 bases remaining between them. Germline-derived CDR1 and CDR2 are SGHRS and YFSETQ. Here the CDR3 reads CASSLRRDGGRDTQYF. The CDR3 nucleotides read TGCGCCAGCAGCTTGCGGAGGGACGGGGGAAGAGATACGCAGTATTTT.

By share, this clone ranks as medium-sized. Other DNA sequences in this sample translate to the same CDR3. CDR3 nucleotides: TGTGCCAGCAGTCCTGACTCCCCCAATCAGCCCCAGCATTTT. It encodes CASSPDSPNQPQHF. V gene TRBV6-5 combines with J gene TRBJ1-5; D is undetermined. V shed 5 bases and J shed 3 bases, with 11 bases lying between them. Germline CDR1 is MNHEY and CDR2 is SVGAGI. This CDR3 comprises 14 residues.

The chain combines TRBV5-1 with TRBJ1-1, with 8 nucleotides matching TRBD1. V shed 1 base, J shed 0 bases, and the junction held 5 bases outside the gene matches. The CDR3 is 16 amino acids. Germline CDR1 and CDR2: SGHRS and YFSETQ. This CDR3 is CASSLPGQGLNTEAFF. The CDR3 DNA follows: TGCGCCAGCAGCTTGCCCGGACAGGGCTTGAACACTGAAGCTTTCTTT.

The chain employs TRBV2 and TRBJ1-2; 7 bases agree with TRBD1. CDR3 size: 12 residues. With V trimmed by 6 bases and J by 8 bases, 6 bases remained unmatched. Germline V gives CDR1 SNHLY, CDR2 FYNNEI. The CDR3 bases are TGTGCCAGCAGAGCAGACAGGGCCGGCTACACCTTC. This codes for CASRADRAGYTF.

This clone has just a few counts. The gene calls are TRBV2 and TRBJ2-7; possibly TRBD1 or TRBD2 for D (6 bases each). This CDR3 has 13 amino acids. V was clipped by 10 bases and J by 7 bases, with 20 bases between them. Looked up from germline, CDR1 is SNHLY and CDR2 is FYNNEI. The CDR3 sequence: CATQKRLGGEQYF. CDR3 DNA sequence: TGTGCCACCCAGAAGAGACTAGGGGGAGAGCAGTACTTC.

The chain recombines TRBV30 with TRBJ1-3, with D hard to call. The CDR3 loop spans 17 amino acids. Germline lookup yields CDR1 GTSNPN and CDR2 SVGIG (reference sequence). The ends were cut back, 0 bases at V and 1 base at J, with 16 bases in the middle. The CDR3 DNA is TGTGCCTGGAGTGTGAAGGCAGGACGCATTTCTGGAAACACCATATATTTT. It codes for CAWSVKAGRISGNTIYF.